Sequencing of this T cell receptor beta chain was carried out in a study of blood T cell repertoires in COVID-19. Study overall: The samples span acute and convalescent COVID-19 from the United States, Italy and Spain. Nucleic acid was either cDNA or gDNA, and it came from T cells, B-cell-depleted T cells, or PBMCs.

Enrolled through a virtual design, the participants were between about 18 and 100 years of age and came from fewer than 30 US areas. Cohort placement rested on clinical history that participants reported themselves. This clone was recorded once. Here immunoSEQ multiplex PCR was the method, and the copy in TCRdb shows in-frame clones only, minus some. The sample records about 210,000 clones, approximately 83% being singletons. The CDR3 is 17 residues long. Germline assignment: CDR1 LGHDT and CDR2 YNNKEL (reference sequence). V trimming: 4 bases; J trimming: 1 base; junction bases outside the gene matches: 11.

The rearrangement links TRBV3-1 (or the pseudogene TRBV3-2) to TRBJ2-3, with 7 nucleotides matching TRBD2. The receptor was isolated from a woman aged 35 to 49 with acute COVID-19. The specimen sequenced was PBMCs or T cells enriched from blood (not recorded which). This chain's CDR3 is CASSLSGGRAGTDTQYF. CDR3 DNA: TGTGCCAGCAGCCTTTCCGGGGGGAGGGCGGGCACAGATACGCAGTATTTT.